Presented here are 18 T cell receptor beta chains from one specimen sequenced in a study of technical replicates of blood from a few donors. Method: immunoSEQ multiplex PCR; TCRdb's copy keeps in-frame clones and lacks some. This table holds over 55,000 clones, 87% found once. The sample comprised PBMCs. These receptors were obtained from a human donor in good health. Some clones in this sample may be carry-over from other donors' samples.

The J gene is TRBJ1-5, the V gene TRBV19, with 9 bases matching TRBD1. The ends lost 3 bases at V and 5 bases at J; junction bases unmatched: 11. Germline CDR1 and CDR2: LNHDA and SQIVND (reference sequence). The CDR3 has 17 amino acids. The CDR3 DNA sequence: TGTGCCAGTAGTATCCGGACAGGGGCTCGATCGTATCAGCCCCAGCATTTT. Translating it yields CASSIRTGARSYQPQHF.

This clone was detected only a few times. The chain uses TRBV6-1 and TRBJ1-2; D gene ambiguous. The CDR3 has 12 residues. The germline V gene encodes CDR1 MNHNS and CDR2 SASEGT. Between the trimmed V and J ends, which lost 6 bases and 8 bases, there was a span of 13 bases. The CDR3 region is CASRGSNAGYTF. The CDR3 bases are TGTGCCAGCAGGGGCTCCAACGCGGGCTACACCTTC.

The chain carries TRBV6-5 and TRBJ2-7, with 7 bases lining up with TRBD2. The CDR3 consists of 15 residues. V was pared by 0 bases and J by 3 bases, with 5 bases of the junction left unmatched. Germline CDR1 and CDR2: MNHEY and SVGAGI. This CDR3 reads CASSYSGGSVYEQYF. CDR3 nucleotides: TGTGCCAGCAGTTACTCCGGCGGGAGTGTCTACGAGCAGTACTTC.

The chain uses TRBV7-2 and TRBJ2-3; D is unresolved. Germline CDR1 is SGHTA and CDR2 is FQGNSA. The CDR3 length is 13 residues. V was pared by 5 bases and J by 2 bases, with 8 bases between. CDR3 residues: CASSVYNTDTQYF. The CDR3 DNA reads TGTGCCAGCAGCGTATACAACACAGATACGCAGTATTTT.

In this sample, this clone turned up a few times. The rearrangement uses TRBV5-1 and TRBJ1-2; TRBD1 is a possible D gene (6 bases). The CDR3 runs to 13 residues. The germline V gene encodes CDR1 SGHRS and CDR2 YFSETQ. V shed 9 bases and J shed 8 bases, with 20 bases lying between them. The CDR3 reads CATAQGLERGYTF. The CDR3 DNA sequence: TGCGCCACCGCACAGGGCCTCGAGAGGGGCTACACCTTC.

This clone came up a few times. The chain couples TRBV6-1 to TRBJ2-3, with 9 nucleotides matching TRBD1. CDR1 is MNHNS, CDR2 SASEGT, per germline. This CDR3 contains 14 residues. V shed 1 base and J 4 bases; nucleotides not matched to a gene: 0. The CDR3 coding sequence is TGTGCCAGCAGTGAAGGACAGGGGGCAGATACGCAGTATTTT. Its translation is CASSEGQGADTQYF.

This sequence joins TRBV21-1 and TRBJ2-3; the D segment call TRBD2 is taken from the table without a DNA check. TRBV21-1 is annotated as a pseudogene. This CDR3 has 16 residues. CDR3 residues: CASSKDVLPTSDTQYF. The CDR3 DNA reads as TGTGCCAGCAGCAAAGATGTCCTACCAACCTCAGATACGCAGTATTTT.

CDR3 sequence reads: CSVVRLAGGPPYNEQFF. CDR3 in DNA: TGCAGCGTTGTCCGACTAGCGGGAGGACCACCCTACAATGAGCAGTTCTTC. The J gene is TRBJ2-1, the V gene TRBV29-1, with 13 bases identical to TRBD2. V gave up 4 bases and J gave up 2 bases; unmatched junction bases: 8. Per the germline V gene, CDR1 is SQVTM and CDR2 is ANQGSEA. This CDR3 is built from 17 residues.

This chain links TRBV6-5 with TRBJ2-7; 8 bases match TRBD1. V shed 2 bases and J 7 bases; nucleotides not matched to a gene: 7. The length of the CDR3 is 14 residues. Germline CDR1 and CDR2: MNHEY and SVGAGI. The CDR3 protein is CASSYGTGIREQYF. The CDR3 nucleotides read TGTGCCAGCAGTTACGGGACAGGTATTCGGGAGCAGTACTTC.

Written as DNA, the CDR3 is TGTGCCAGCTCACCGTCGAGGGAGTCCTATAATTCACCCCTCCACTTT. Encoded protein: CASSPSRESYNSPLHF. The chain uses TRBV18 and TRBJ1-6; D is ambiguous. This CDR3 is built from 16 residues. Germline V gives CDR1 KGHSH, CDR2 LQKENI. Trimming removed 3 bases at V and 1 base at J, with 10 bases between. The complete variable domain, with remaining parts taken from reference TRBV18 and TRBJ1-6, reads NAGVMQNPRHLVRRRGQEARLRCSPMKGHSHVYWYRQLPEEGLKFMVYLQKENIIDESGMPKERFSAEFPKEGPSILRIQQVVRGDSAAYFCASSPSRESYNSPLHFGNGTRLTVT.

This rearrangement joins TRBV7-9 to TRBJ2-2, with D perhaps TRBD2 (7 bases). Trimming pared 6 bases from V and 3 bases from J, leaving 14 bases between. Germline V gene lookup returns CDR1 SEHNR and CDR2 FQNEAQ (reference sequence). The CDR3 is 15 residues long. CDR3 in amino acids: CASRSPGGHTGELFF. DNA for the CDR3: TGTGCCAGCAGATCCCCGGGGGGCCACACCGGGGAGCTGTTTTTT. The whole variable domain, remainder taken from reference TRBV7-9 and TRBJ2-2, is DTGVSQNPRHKITKRGQNVTFRCDPISEHNRLYWYRQTLGQGPEFLTYFQNEAQLEKSRLLSDRFSAERPKGSFSTLEIQRTEQGDSAMYLCASRSPGGHTGELFFGEGSRLTVL.

This clone was found once. J is TRBJ1-2 and V is TRBV19; a possible D gene is TRBD1 (5 bases). V was trimmed by 6 bases and J by 8 bases, leaving 19 bases between them. The germline CDR1 and CDR2 sequences are LNHDA and SQIVND (reference sequence). The CDR3 loop spans 14 amino acids. The chain's CDR3 is CASSPRGVREGYTF. CDR3 coding DNA: TGTGCCAGTAGCCCCCGGGGGGTACGCGAGGGCTACACCTTC.

This clone was detected a few times. V and J are TRBV10-3 and TRBJ2-1; a weak D match, TRBD1 (6 bases). V lost 3 bases to trimming and J lost 5 bases, with 8 bases between them. Looked up from germline, CDR1 is ENHRY and CDR2 is SYGVKD. This CDR3 is 13 amino acids long. CDR3 in amino acids: CAISDRGDNEQFF. CDR3 sequence (DNA): TGTGCCATCAGTGACAGGGGCGACAATGAGCAGTTCTTC.

J is TRBJ1-5 and V is TRBV25-1; no clear D gene. Trimming stripped 4 bases from V and 0 bases from J, with 7 bases between. Germline assignment: CDR1 MGHDK and CDR2 SYGVNS. CDR3 length: 14 amino acids. The CDR3 loop reads CASSARDSNQPQHF. The CDR3 region has the DNA TGTGCCAGCAGTGCCCGGGATAGCAATCAGCCCCAGCATTTT.

For the CDR3, the DNA is TGTGCCACCAAGCTAGCGGGGGACTACAATGAGCAGTTCTTC. Translated: CATKLAGDYNEQFF. The rearrangement links TRBV19 to TRBJ2-1, with 10 bases identical to TRBD2. Per germline, CDR1 LNHDA and CDR2 SQIVND (reference sequence). There are 14 residues in the CDR3. V was clipped by 10 bases and J by 3 bases; unmatched bases: 6.

The chain combines TRBV7-8 with TRBJ2-3, with 13 bases aligning to TRBD2. The germline V gene encodes CDR1 SGHVS and CDR2 FQNEAQ. The trim removed 5 bases at V and 2 bases at J, leaving 7 bases unmatched. CDR3 length: 17 residues. The CDR3 is CASSHPGLAGTTDTQYF. The CDR3 DNA follows: TGTGCCAGCAGCCACCCGGGACTAGCGGGAACCACAGATACGCAGTATTTT.

The rearrangement links TRBV7-9 to TRBJ2-7, with D maybe TRBD1 (6 bases). This CDR3 is built from 14 residues. Germline V gene lookup returns CDR1 SEHNR and CDR2 FQNEAQ (reference sequence). V gave up 4 bases and J gave up 2 bases, with 12 bases separating them. CDR3: CASSSRTVPYEQYF. Written as DNA, the CDR3 is TGTGCCAGCAGCTCCCGGACAGTCCCCTACGAGCAGTACTTC.

A single count supports this clone. This chain uses TRBV5-8 with TRBJ1-1; D is possibly TRBD1 (5 bases). Trimming removed 3 bases at V and 4 bases at J, with 13 bases between. The CDR3 runs to 14 residues. Germline V gene lookup returns CDR1 SGHTS and CDR2 YDEGEE. The CDR3 sequence is CASSSPGGGTEAFF. The CDR3 DNA reads as TGTGCCAGCAGCTCCCCCGGGGGGGGCACTGAAGCTTTCTTT.